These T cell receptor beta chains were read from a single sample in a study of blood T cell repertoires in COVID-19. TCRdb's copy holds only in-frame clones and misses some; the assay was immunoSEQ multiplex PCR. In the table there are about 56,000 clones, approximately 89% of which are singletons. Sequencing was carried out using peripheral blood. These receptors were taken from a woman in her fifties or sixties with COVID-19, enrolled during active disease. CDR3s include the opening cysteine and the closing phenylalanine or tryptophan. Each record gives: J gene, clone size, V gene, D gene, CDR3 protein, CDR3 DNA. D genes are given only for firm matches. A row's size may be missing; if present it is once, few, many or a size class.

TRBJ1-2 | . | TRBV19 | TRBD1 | CASSTQRQGQGYTF | TGTGCCAGTAGTACCCAAAGACAGGGGCAAGGCTACACCTTC
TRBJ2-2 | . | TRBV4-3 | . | CASSQDGTGAGELFF | TGCGCCAGCAGCCAAGATGGCACGGGTGCCGGGGAGCTGTTTTTT
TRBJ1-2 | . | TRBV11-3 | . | CASSFGRVEGYGYTF | TGTGCCAGCAGCTTCGGCAGGGTGGAGGGCTATGGCTACACCTTC
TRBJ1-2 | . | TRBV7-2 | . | CASSLGPGRIENGYTF | TGTGCCAGCAGCCTAGGTCCAGGGAGGATTGAGAATGGCTACACCTTC
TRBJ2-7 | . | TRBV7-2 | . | CASSAGHQSSYEQYF | TGTGCCAGCAGCGCCGGACATCAAAGCTCCTACGAGCAGTACTTC
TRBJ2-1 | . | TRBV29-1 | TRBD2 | CSGWGTSGRIAYNEQFF | TGCAGCGGGTGGGGGACTAGCGGGAGGATCGCCTACAATGAGCAGTTCTTC
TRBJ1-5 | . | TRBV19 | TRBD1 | CASSEQGALSNQPQHF | TGTGCCAGTAGTGAACAGGGGGCGCTGAGCAATCAGCCCCAGCATTTT
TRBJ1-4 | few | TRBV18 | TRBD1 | CASSRGQGSATNEKLFF | TGTGCCAGCTCACGGGGACAGGGGTCGGCAACTAATGAAAAACTGTTTTTT
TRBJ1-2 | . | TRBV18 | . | CASSPQGNEDGYTF | TGTGCCAGCTCACCTCAGGGTAATGAGGATGGCTACACCTTC
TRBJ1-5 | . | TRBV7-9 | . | CASSLDGGMHQPQHF | TGTGCCAGCAGCTTAGATGGGGGGATGCATCAGCCCCAGCATTTT
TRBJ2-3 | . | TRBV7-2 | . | CASSQGTMLRDTQYF | TGTGCCAGCAGCCAGGGGACCATGCTGAGAGATACGCAGTATTTT
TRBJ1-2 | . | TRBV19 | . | CASSGAYGYTF | TGTGCCAGTAGTGGAGCATATGGCTACACCTTC
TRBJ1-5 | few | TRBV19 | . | CASSTQGSDQPQHF | TGTGCCAGTAGTACTCAGGGGTCTGATCAGCCCCAGCATTTT
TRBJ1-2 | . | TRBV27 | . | CASSYNGAYGYTF | TGTGCCAGCAGTTATAATGGGGCTTATGGCTACACCTTC
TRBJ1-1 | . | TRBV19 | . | CASSQAGRMNTEAFF | TGTGCCAGTAGTCAAGCAGGCCGAATGAACACTGAAGCTTTCTTT
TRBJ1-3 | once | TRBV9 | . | CASSSGHLNTIYF | TGTGCCAGCAGCTCAGGACATCTAAACACCATATATTTT
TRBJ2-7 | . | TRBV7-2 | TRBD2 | CASSLGAGGREQYF | TGTGCCAGCAGCTTAGGGGCGGGGGGTCGCGAGCAGTACTTC
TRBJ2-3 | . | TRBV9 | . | CASSVASTDTQYF | TGTGCCAGCAGCGTAGCCTCCACAGATACGCAGTATTTT
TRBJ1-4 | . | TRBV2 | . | CASRIFTVEKLFF | TGTGCCAGCAGGATCTTTACAGTTGAAAAACTGTTTTTT